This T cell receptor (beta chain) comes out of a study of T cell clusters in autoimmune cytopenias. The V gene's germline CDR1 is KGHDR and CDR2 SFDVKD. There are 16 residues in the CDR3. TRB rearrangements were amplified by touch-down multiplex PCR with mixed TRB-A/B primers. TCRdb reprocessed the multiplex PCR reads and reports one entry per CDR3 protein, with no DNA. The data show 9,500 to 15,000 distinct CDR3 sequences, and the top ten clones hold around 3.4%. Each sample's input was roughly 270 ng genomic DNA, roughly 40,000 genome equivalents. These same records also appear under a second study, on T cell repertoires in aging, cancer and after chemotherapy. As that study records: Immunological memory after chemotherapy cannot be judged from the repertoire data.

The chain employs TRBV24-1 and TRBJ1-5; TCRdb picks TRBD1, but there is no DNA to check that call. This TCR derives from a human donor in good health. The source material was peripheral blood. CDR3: CATSNTGTGGHQPQHF.